Described below is a single TCR beta chain sequence and its context. The target antigen is unknown. One junction end disagrees with the germline gene, perhaps due to a read error. This CDR3 comprises 16 residues. Germline V gene data show CDR1 as MRHNA and CDR2 as SNTAGT. The record originates from a study of cytomegalovirus exposure and HLA in healthy donors. Study results and caveats: According to a later analysis, TCR clusters from the first cohort tended to co-occur in the roughly 120 validation repertoires. A few chains linked to CMV were shown in vitro to be specific for CMV antigens.

The donors were in the roughly 110-subject validation cohort, distinct from the roughly 700-subject first cohort. The assay was immunoSEQ multiplex PCR, and TCRdb's table has in-frame clones only and misses some. Of some 80,000 clones in the sample, 90% to 96% were seen once. The source is a man aged 18 to 29 in good health and CMV-seropositive. Material for sequencing was PBMCs. V usage is TRBV6-4 and J usage is TRBJ2-1; 7 nucleotides match TRBD1. This chain's CDR3 is CASSDWTGKSYNEQFF. The CDR3 DNA follows: TGTGCCAGCAGCGACTGGACAGGCAAATCCTACAATGAGCAGTTCTTC.